The 23 T cell receptor beta chains below come from one sample, sequenced in a study of blood T cell repertoires in COVID-19. Clones were sequenced by immunoSEQ multiplex PCR, and TCRdb holds only the in-frame ones, with some missing. The profile shows under 150,000 clones, more than 65% of them singletons. Source material: peripheral blood. These receptors all come from a man aged 80 or over with acute or convalescent COVID-19.

The V and J genes are TRBV5-4 and TRBJ2-3, with a tentative D call TRBD2 (5 bases). The CDR3 loop spans 15 amino acids. The germline V and J ends were trimmed by 4 bases and 0 bases, with 12 bases remaining between them. The germline CDR1 and CDR2 sequences are SGHNT and YYREEE (reference sequence). The CDR3 here is CASSGGGGSTDTQYF. The CDR3 coding sequence is TGTGCCAGCAGCGGAGGAGGCGGGAGCACAGATACGCAGTATTTT.

This clone was seen a single time. The gene calls are TRBV27 and TRBJ2-7; D perhaps matches TRBD2 (6 bases). The V end lost 0 bases, the J end lost 7 bases, and 10 bases lay between the germline ends. CDR1 MNHEY and CDR2 SMNVEV come from the germline V gene (reference sequence). The CDR3 runs to 13 residues. CDR3 sequence reads: CASSLSREAEQYF. CDR3 nucleotides: TGTGCCAGCAGTTTATCTAGGGAGGCAGAGCAGTACTTC.

The chain carries TRBV7-2 and TRBJ1-2; D is unresolved. The CDR3 totals 13 residues. Trimming shortened V by 3 bases and J by 8 bases, and 13 bases separated the two germline ends. Germline lookup yields CDR1 SGHTA and CDR2 FQGNSA. This CDR3 is CASSFDGGEGYTF. CDR3 nucleotide sequence: TGTGCCAGCAGCTTTGACGGAGGTGAAGGCTACACCTTC.

The genes are TRBV2 and TRBJ2-5; a weak D match, TRBD2 (6 bases). The CDR3 is 13 amino acids. CDR1 is SNHLY and CDR2 is FYNNEI in the germline V gene. Trimming left V 6 bases short and J 3 bases short, with 11 bases between. The CDR3 region has the DNA TGTGCCAGCAGCGGGGGACTGAAAGAGACCCAGTACTTC. Protein: CASSGGLKETQYF.

This clone was detected a few times. The genes are TRBV6-2 or TRBV6-3 and TRBJ2-3; no firm D call. The CDR3 runs 13 residues. The V and J ends lost 5 bases and 6 bases respectively, with 12 bases between them. Germline assignment: CDR1 MNHEY and CDR2 SVGEGT. The CDR3 is CASSANTEDTQYF. The DNA of the CDR3 is TGTGCCAGCAGTGCCAATACTGAGGATACGCAGTATTTT.

The CDR3 coding sequence is TGCAGTGCAGCTGGCAATGAGCAGTTCTTC. The encoded protein is CSAAGNEQFF. The chain combines TRBV20-1 with TRBJ2-1; D unresolved. The CDR3 is 10 residues long. Germline V lookup: CDR1 DFQATT, CDR2 SNEGSKA (reference sequence). The V end lost 6 bases, the J end lost 6 bases, and 6 bases lay between the germline ends.

Only a few counts were recorded for this clone. The rearrangement joins TRBV2 to TRBJ2-7; 8 nucleotides line up with TRBD1. Germline-derived CDR1 and CDR2 are SNHLY and FYNNEI. Trimming at V came to 9 bases and at J to 0 bases, leaving 7 bases not matched to a gene. The CDR3 is made up of 14 amino acids. The CDR3 reads CASETGAVSYEQYF. As DNA, the CDR3 is TGTGCCAGTGAGACAGGGGCCGTCTCCTACGAGCAGTACTTC.

J is TRBJ2-3 and V is TRBV7-2, with D maybe TRBD2 (7 bases). Trimming removed 11 bases at V and 2 bases at J, with 17 bases between. CDR1 is SGHTA, CDR2 FQGNSA, per germline. This CDR3 contains 14 residues. The CDR3 DNA is TGTGCCGTTAGGGGGGCGGGGGCCACAGATACGCAGTATTTT. Residues: CAVRGAGATDTQYF.

The chain has TRBV2 and TRBJ2-5; maybe TRBD1 (6 bases). CDR3 length: 15 residues. The germline V and J ends were trimmed by 6 bases and 0 bases, with 14 bases remaining between them. Germline CDR1 reads SNHLY; CDR2 reads FYNNEI. The CDR3 sequence: CASSDRSRYQETQYF. For the CDR3, the DNA is TGTGCCAGCAGCGACAGGAGTAGGTACCAAGAGACCCAGTACTTC.

V is TRBV20-1 and J is TRBJ1-3; the D is unclear. The CDR3 runs 11 residues. Per the germline V gene, CDR1 is DFQATT and CDR2 is SNEGSKA (reference sequence). Trimming shortened V by 3 bases and J by 7 bases, and 7 bases separated the two germline ends. For the CDR3, the DNA is TGCAGTGCTAGGTTCCTGAACACCATATATTTT. Its protein product is CSARFLNTIYF.

The rearrangement uses TRBV5-1 and TRBJ1-2; D is undetermined. Trimming shortened V by 0 bases and J by 2 bases, and 8 bases separated the two germline ends. The CDR3 loop spans 14 amino acids. Germline V gene lookup returns CDR1 SGHRS and CDR2 YFSETQ. The CDR3 spells CASSLDPGNYGYTF. In DNA, the CDR3 is TGCGCCAGCAGCTTGGATCCGGGAAACTATGGCTACACCTTC.

The chain uses TRBV20-1 and TRBJ1-5; D is unresolved. CDR1 is DFQATT and CDR2 is SNEGSKA in the germline V gene (reference sequence). Trimming left V 3 bases short and J 3 bases short, with 12 bases between. There are 14 residues in the CDR3. The DNA for the CDR3 is TGCAGTGCTAGTGTCGCCAAAGCCAATCAGCCCCAGCATTTT. It is translated as CSASVAKANQPQHF.

This clone has just one count. The rearrangement links TRBV28 to TRBJ2-7; the match to TRBD1 covers 8 bases. The germline CDR1 and CDR2 sequences are MDHEN and SYDVKM. The CDR3 totals 14 residues. With V trimmed by 2 bases and J by 6 bases, 6 bases remained unmatched. CDR3: CASSLGQGLSEQYF. For the CDR3, the DNA is TGTGCCAGCAGTTTAGGACAGGGATTATCCGAGCAGTACTTC.

V and J are TRBV4-2 and TRBJ1-5, with 7 nucleotides matching TRBD1. This CDR3 comprises 16 residues. J gave up 4 bases and V 0 bases, and 6 bases lay outside the gene matches. Germline lookup yields CDR1 LGHNA and CDR2 YNFKEQ. The DNA of the CDR3 is TGTGCCAGCAGCCAAGAAAGGAACAGGGGAAATCAGCCCCAGCATTTT. Amino acid sequence: CASSQERNRGNQPQHF.

The V call is TRBV5-1, the J call TRBJ1-5; maybe TRBD1 (5 bases). CDR3 length: 13 residues. Germline V CDR1 and CDR2: SGHRS, YFSETQ. The V end was cut by 3 bases, the J end by 3 bases, with 7 bases between. The CDR3 sequence is CASSSGVNQPQHF. The CDR3 DNA follows: TGCGCCAGCAGCTCGGGGGTCAATCAGCCCCAGCATTTT.

The chain employs TRBV2 and TRBJ2-3; 12 positions match TRBD1. The CDR3 is made up of 14 amino acids. V shed 10 bases, J shed 5 bases, and the junction held 7 bases outside the gene matches. CDR1 is SNHLY and CDR2 is FYNNEI in the germline V gene. CDR3 DNA sequence: TGTGCCAAGGGGGGACAGGGGGCGCAAGATACGCAGTATTTT. It translates to CAKGGQGAQDTQYF.

The V and J genes are TRBV4-3 and TRBJ2-5; D call uncertain. The V gene lost 0 bases and the J gene lost 5 bases, with 7 bases spanning the gap. The CDR3 has 13 amino acids. Germline values: CDR1 LGHNA, CDR2 YSLEER. The CDR3 nucleotides are TGCGCCAGCAGCCAAGATCGGTTCGAGACCCAGTACTTC. Translation gives CASSQDRFETQYF.

The rearrangement links TRBV4-3 to TRBJ1-2; D remains ambiguous. Germline-derived CDR1 and CDR2 are LGHNA and YSLEER. The ends were cut back, 0 bases at V and 3 bases at J, with 11 bases in the middle. This CDR3 spans 15 amino acids. The CDR3 is CASSQDSGGHYGYTF. In nucleotides, the CDR3 is TGCGCCAGCAGCCAAGATTCGGGTGGTCACTATGGCTACACCTTC.

V gene TRBV4-3 combines with J gene TRBJ2-1; perhaps TRBD2 as D (7 bases). The V and J ends lost 0 bases and 8 bases respectively, with 20 bases between them. Germline CDR1 reads LGHNA; CDR2 reads YSLEER. The CDR3 runs 17 residues. The CDR3 reads CASSQDLTGGRRYEQFF. CDR3 sequence (DNA): TGCGCCAGCAGCCAAGATCTTACCGGGGGGCGTCGCTATGAGCAGTTCTTC.

This chain uses TRBV4-1 with TRBJ2-5, with 8 bases fitting TRBD2. This CDR3 region has 15 residues. Germline CDR1 is MGHRA and CDR2 is YSYEKL. V gave up 0 bases and J gave up 5 bases; unmatched junction bases: 5. The DNA of the CDR3 is TGCGCCAGCAGCCAAGAGGATAGCGGGATCGAGACCCAGTACTTC. Translation: CASSQEDSGIETQYF.

This rearrangement joins TRBV6-6 to TRBJ1-1, with 11 bases fitting TRBD1. V shed 5 bases and J 11 bases; nucleotides not matched to a gene: 7. The germline gives CDR1 MNHNY, CDR2 SVGAGI (reference sequence). The CDR3 covers 13 residues. The CDR3 protein is CASSPGTGGYAFF. The CDR3 nucleotides are TGTGCCAGCAGTCCCGGGACAGGGGGTTACGCTTTCTTT.

The genes are TRBV19 and TRBJ1-2; D is undetermined. Deletions cut 5 bases from V and 2 bases from J, with 9 bases between. CDR1 LNHDA and CDR2 SQIVND come from the germline V gene (reference sequence). This CDR3 is 13 amino acids long. The CDR3 sequence: CASSSGLNYGYTF. The DNA for the CDR3 is TGTGCCAGTAGTTCCGGACTGAACTATGGCTACACCTTC.

The gene calls are TRBV19 and TRBJ2-7; tentative D call: TRBD1 (5 bases). CDR1 LNHDA and CDR2 SQIVND come from the germline V gene (reference sequence). Trimming left V 3 bases short and J 1 base short, with 13 bases between. The CDR3 covers 15 residues. The CDR3 DNA sequence: TGTGCCAGTAGTATCTTTGCAGGGCGATCCTACGAGCAGTACTTC. Translating gives CASSIFAGRSYEQYF.